The 30 T cell receptor beta chains below all came from one sample that was sequenced in a study of T cell responses to AZD1222 COVID-19 vaccine. TCRdb's copy holds only in-frame clones and misses some; the assay was immunoSEQ multiplex PCR. Of 100,000 or so clones in the sample, over 75% were seen once. The specimen was peripheral blood, collected on day 0 of AZD1222 vaccination. The source is an adult in good health.

The chain couples TRBV6-5 to TRBJ2-5; the D is unclear. This CDR3 spans 11 amino acids. Germline V CDR1 and CDR2: MNHEY, SVGAGI. V lost 4 bases and J lost 5, with 5 bases in between. The CDR3 coding sequence is TGTGCCAGCAGTTTGGGGGAGACCCAGTACTTC. Protein product: CASSLGETQYF.

V gene TRBV29-1 combines with J gene TRBJ1-2, with 7 bases lining up with TRBD1. Unmatched junction bases numbered 5, after V lost 0 bases and J lost 4 bases. From germline, CDR1 is SQVTM and CDR2 ANQGSEA. The length of the CDR3 is 14 residues. DNA of the CDR3: TGCAGCGTTGAAGATAAGGGACAGCCCTATGGCTACACCTTC. Residues: CSVEDKGQPYGYTF.

V usage is TRBV7-2 and J usage is TRBJ2-3; D remains unclear. V lost 1 base and J lost 5, with 7 bases in between. The CDR3 runs 13 residues. The germline V gene has CDR1 SGHTA and CDR2 FQGNSA. CDR3 residues: CASSLDGQDTQYF. The CDR3 region has the DNA TGTGCCAGCAGCTTAGATGGGCAAGATACGCAGTATTTT.

This clone appeared a few times. The gene calls are TRBV6-6 and TRBJ1-2; D unclear. CDR3 length: 14 amino acids. Trimming shortened V by 2 bases and J by 1 base, and 8 bases separated the two germline ends. Per the germline V gene, CDR1 is MNHNY and CDR2 is SVGAGI (reference sequence). The DNA for the CDR3 is TGTGCCAGCAGTTACCTAGCAGTTAACTATGGCTACACCTTC. Translating gives CASSYLAVNYGYTF.

The V and J genes are TRBV3-1 (or the pseudogene TRBV3-2) and TRBJ1-6, with D hard to call. In germline, CDR1 is LGHDT, CDR2 YNNKEL (reference sequence). The V and J ends lost 0 bases and 5 bases respectively, with 8 bases between them. This CDR3 spans 15 amino acids. The CDR3 DNA sequence: TGTGCCAGCAGCCAAGAGGCCTTTAATAATTCACCCCTCCACTTT. Translated, it gives CASSQEAFNNSPLHF.

This chain joins TRBV3-1 (or the pseudogene TRBV3-2) and TRBJ1-1; D not certain. Germline V CDR1 and CDR2: LGHDT, YNNKEL (reference sequence). The CDR3 spans 14 residues. Trimming removed 5 bases at V and 0 bases at J, with 10 bases between. The CDR3 loop reads CASSGRDLNTEAFF. CDR3 in DNA: TGTGCCAGCAGCGGCCGGGATTTGAACACTGAAGCTTTCTTT.

This clone was seen a single time. One end of the junction fails to match germline, which may point to a read error. The rearrangement uses TRBV7-2 and TRBJ1-2; D unresolved. Germline V CDR1 and CDR2: SGHTA, FQGNSA. This CDR3 region has 11 residues. The CDR3 here is CASSLIGSIPF. As DNA, the CDR3 is TGTGCCAGCAGCTTAATCGGTTCGATTCCCTTC.

This clone was recorded once. The chain couples TRBV28 to TRBJ1-5; D is ambiguous. V was pared by 3 bases and J by 5 bases, with 5 bases between. CDR3 length: 12 residues. Germline lookup yields CDR1 MDHEN and CDR2 SYDVKM. CDR3 amino acids: CASSLGYQPQHF. The CDR3 region has the DNA TGTGCCAGCAGTTTGGGTTATCAGCCCCAGCATTTT.

Here the CDR3 DNA reads TGTGCCAGCAGCCAAGATACTATAAGGAAGGATTTTAACACTGAAGCTTTCTTT. The encoded protein is CASSQDTIRKDFNTEAFF. The rearrangement joins TRBV3-1 (or the pseudogene TRBV3-2) to TRBJ1-1; no firm D call. The CDR3 is made up of 18 amino acids. V dropped 0 bases and J dropped 2 bases, with 19 bases sitting between them. Germline values: CDR1 LGHDT, CDR2 YNNKEL (reference sequence).

J is TRBJ1-1 and V is TRBV6-5, with D possibly TRBD1 on 6 matching bases. Looked up from germline, CDR1 is MNHEY and CDR2 is SVGAGI. CDR3 length equals 13 residues. Trimming cost V 6 bases and J 1 base, with 9 bases left between them. This CDR3 is CASRLGGNTEAFF. CDR3 DNA sequence: TGTGCCAGCAGATTAGGGGGGAACACTGAAGCTTTCTTT.

This chain connects TRBV5-1 to TRBJ1-1; a possible D gene is TRBD1 (6 bases). CDR1 and CDR2 from the germline V gene are SGHRS and YFSETQ. The V end lost 7 bases, the J end lost 2 bases, and 15 bases lay between the germline ends. The CDR3 contains 14 residues. CDR3 amino acids: CASRAGHQNTEAFF. The CDR3 bases are TGCGCCAGCCGTGCGGGACACCAAAACACTGAAGCTTTCTTT.

A single count supports this clone. V is TRBV29-1 and J is TRBJ1-2; 9 nucleotides align to TRBD1. With V trimmed by 2 bases and J by 4 bases, 8 bases remained unmatched. From germline, CDR1 is SQVTM and CDR2 ANQGSEA. There are 15 residues in the CDR3. The CDR3 loop is CSVESTSGQGYGYTF. CDR3 bases: TGCAGCGTTGAATCTACTTCGGGACAGGGCTATGGCTACACCTTC. Full variable domain (missing parts from reference TRBV29-1 and TRBJ1-2): SAVISQKPSRDICQRGTSLTIQCQVDSQVTMMFWYRQQPGQSLTLIATANQGSEATYESGFVIDKFPISRPNLTFSTLTVSNMSPEDSSIYLCSVESTSGQGYGYTFGSGTRLTVV.

In DNA, the CDR3 is TGTGCCAGCACCGACAGGGTTGGAGAGACCCAGTACTTC. It is translated as CASTDRVGETQYF. The chain employs TRBV25-1 and TRBJ2-5, with TRBD1 matching over 7 bases. The CDR3 length is 13 residues. The V segment lost 7 bases and the J segment 4 bases; nucleotides outside the gene matches: 6. Germline V gives CDR1 MGHDK, CDR2 SYGVNS. Together with reference TRBV25-1 and TRBJ2-5, the CDR3 gives the full variable domain: EADIYQTPRYLVIGTGKKITLECSQTMGHDKMYWYQQDPGMELHLIHYSYGVNSTEKGDLSSESTVSRIRTEHFPLTLESARPSHTSQYLCASTDRVGETQYFGPGTRLLVL.

The V call is TRBV6-1, the J call TRBJ2-6, with no clear D. V lost 4 bases and J lost 0, with 10 bases in between. Germline CDR1 and CDR2: MNHNS and SASEGT. The CDR3 runs 16 residues. The CDR3 loop is CASSVGPGSGANVLTF. For the CDR3, the DNA is TGTGCCAGCAGTGTGGGCCCGGGCTCTGGGGCCAACGTCCTGACTTTC.

In this sample, this clone turned up once. The chain couples TRBV28 to TRBJ1-1; D perhaps matches TRBD1 (5 bases). Trimming pared 5 bases from V and 0 bases from J, leaving 16 bases between. The CDR3 has 16 amino acids. Germline CDR1 and CDR2: MDHEN and SYDVKM. CDR3 nucleotide sequence: TGTGCCAGCAGTCCAAACCCGGGACGGGTGAACACTGAAGCTTTCTTT. This gives the protein CASSPNPGRVNTEAFF.

The chain links TRBV27 to TRBJ2-7, with a weak D call TRBD2 (7 bases). This CDR3 is built from 19 residues. V was clipped by 5 bases and J by 2 bases, with 28 bases between them. Germline V CDR1 and CDR2: MNHEY, SMNVEV (reference sequence). CDR3 in amino acids: CASSPIRGKGGGNPYEQYF. The CDR3 DNA sequence: TGTGCCAGCAGTCCCATTCGGGGGAAGGGCGGGGGCAACCCCTACGAGCAGTACTTC.

This chain connects TRBV28 to TRBJ2-2, with 8 bases identical to TRBD1. The CDR3 totals 16 residues. The V gene's germline CDR1 is MDHEN and CDR2 SYDVKM. With 5 bases clipped from V and 0 bases from J, the junction kept 5 bases outside the gene matches. As DNA, the CDR3 is TGTGCCAGCAGTCGCAGGGGGCTTGCGAACACCGGGGAGCTGTTTTTT. Protein sequence: CASSRRGLANTGELFF.

The chain links TRBV1 to TRBJ2-7; TRBD2 was called by the table and not checked on the DNA. TRBV1 is labeled a pseudogene. CDR3 size: 15 residues. The CDR3 DNA sequence: TGCACCAGCAGCCAAGGGCGGGGGACTTCCTACGAGCAGTACTTC. Encoded protein: CTSSQGRGTSYEQYF.

This rearrangement joins TRBV2 to TRBJ2-7; no reliable D call. The CDR3 spans 15 residues. V was cut by 4 bases and J by 2 bases, with 15 bases left in between. Germline V gives CDR1 SNHLY, CDR2 FYNNEI. CDR3 nucleotide sequence: TGTGCCAGCAGTGTCGCAGGCTCTGGCGCCTACGAGCAGTACTTC. Its translation is CASSVAGSGAYEQYF.

This CDR3 is CASSQVRGTEAFF. CDR3 DNA: TGTGCCAGCAGCCAAGTCAGGGGAACTGAAGCTTTCTTT. The V and J genes are TRBV3-1 (or the pseudogene TRBV3-2) and TRBJ1-1; D is possibly TRBD1 (6 bases). This CDR3 region has 13 residues. Trimming left V 1 base short and J 5 bases short, with 8 bases between. Germline CDR1 and CDR2: LGHDT and YNNKEL (reference sequence).

The chain joins TRBV2 to TRBJ2-7; perhaps D is TRBD1 or TRBD2 (5 bases each). V lost 6 bases and J 1 base, leaving 13 bases between the germline ends. The CDR3 runs 14 residues. CDR1 and CDR2 (germline): SNHLY, FYNNEI. The CDR3 DNA follows: TGTGCCAGCAGAGCGGAGAGGGGTTCCTACGAGCAGTACTTC. Its protein is CASRAERGSYEQYF. The whole variable domain, remainder taken from reference TRBV2 and TRBJ2-7, is EPEVTQTPSHQVTQMGQEVILRCVPISNHLYFYWYRQILGQKVEFLVSFYNNEISEKSEIFDDQFSVERPDGSNFTLKIRSTKLEDSAMYFCASRAERGSYEQYFGPGTRLTVT.

J is TRBJ1-5 and V is TRBV7-9; TRBD1 aligns across 7 bases. The CDR3 consists of 13 residues. Germline V gene data show CDR1 as SEHNR and CDR2 as FQNEAQ (reference sequence). The J segment lost 5 bases and the V segment lost 3 bases, leaving 1 base of the junction unmatched. The DNA for the CDR3 is TGTGCCAGCAGCTTGCAGGGGGATCAGCCCCAGCATTTT. Protein product: CASSLQGDQPQHF.

The chain links TRBV4-1 to TRBJ1-1, with TRBD1 matching over 8 bases. Germline V gene lookup returns CDR1 MGHRA and CDR2 YSYEKL. The CDR3 covers 14 residues. Trimming cost V 3 bases and J 7 bases; bases outside gene matches: 7. CDR3 residues: CASSHSQGASEAFF. The CDR3 DNA is TGCGCCAGCAGCCACAGCCAGGGGGCAAGTGAAGCTTTCTTT.

This clone was observed once. The chain couples TRBV5-1 to TRBJ2-5; 7 nucleotides align to TRBD2. CDR1 and CDR2 (germline): SGHRS, YFSETQ. The trim removed 4 bases at V and 4 bases at J, leaving 13 bases unmatched. The length of the CDR3 is 16 residues. CDR3 DNA: TGCGCCAGCAGCCCTCCGGGACGGGGGGTAGGAGAGACCCAGTACTTC. The encoded protein is CASSPPGRGVGETQYF.

This chain joins TRBV13 and TRBJ2-3; D ambiguous. The germline CDR1 and CDR2 sequences are PRHDT and FYEKMQ (reference sequence). The CDR3 runs to 13 residues. V lost 5 bases and J lost 2, with 8 bases in between. The CDR3 sequence: CASSPKLTDTQYF. The CDR3 nucleotides read TGTGCCAGCAGCCCCAAGCTCACAGATACGCAGTATTTT.

V usage is TRBV7-9 and J usage is TRBJ2-5; possible D gene TRBD2, 6 bases. V lost 8 bases, J lost 4 bases, and 17 bases lay in between. CDR1 SEHNR and CDR2 FQNEAQ come from the germline V gene (reference sequence). The CDR3 has 14 amino acids. The CDR3 region is CASQLGGPIETQYF. CDR3 coding DNA: TGTGCCAGCCAGCTAGGAGGGCCCATAGAGACCCAGTACTTC.

V gene TRBV6-2 or TRBV6-3 combines with J gene TRBJ2-2, with TRBD2 identical over 15 bases. J gave up 6 bases and V 5 bases, and 1 base lay outside the gene matches. The CDR3 runs 15 residues. Germline values: CDR1 MNHEY, CDR2 SVGEGT. The CDR3 reads CASSRTSGGAGELFF. The DNA of the CDR3 is TGTGCCAGCAGTCGGACTAGCGGGGGGGCCGGGGAGCTGTTTTTT.

In its sample, this clone was seen once. The J gene is TRBJ2-5, the V gene TRBV27; possibly TRBD1 for D (5 bases). The CDR3 is made up of 13 amino acids. Trimming stripped 7 bases from V and 5 bases from J, with 14 bases between. In germline, CDR1 is MNHEY, CDR2 SMNVEV (reference sequence). The CDR3: CASTRGPQETQYF. The CDR3 coding sequence is TGTGCCAGCACAAGGGGCCCACAGGAGACCCAGTACTTC.

This clone was detected once. V gene TRBV3-1 (or the pseudogene TRBV3-2) combines with J gene TRBJ2-7; D call uncertain. The V end was cut by 3 bases, the J end by 0 bases, with 9 bases between. The CDR3 sequence is 14 residues long. Germline lookup yields CDR1 LGHDT and CDR2 YNNKEL (reference sequence). The CDR3 loop is CASSHGSSSYEQYF. The CDR3 nucleotides read TGTGCCAGCAGCCACGGCTCGAGCTCCTACGAGCAGTACTTC.

The chain joins TRBV5-5 to TRBJ2-7; D gene uncertain. Germline lookup yields CDR1 SGHKS and CDR2 YYEKEE (reference sequence). This CDR3 is built from 15 residues. The V end was cut by 0 bases, the J end by 9 bases, with 19 bases between. The CDR3 DNA reads as TGTGCCAGCAGCTTGGCCGGTTCGGGCCGAACCTGGCAGTACTTC. Its translation is CASSLAGSGRTWQYF.